This TCR beta chain was captured in a study of T-cell reconstitution after alpha-beta-depleted transplantation in children. CDR1 and CDR2 (germline): SGHAT, FQDESV (reference sequence). The CDR3 runs 14 residues. Trimming removed 5 bases at V and 0 bases at J, with 10 bases between. This clonotype came up a few times. The TCRbeta library was prepared with unique molecular identifiers. TCRdb processed the PCR reads anew with MiXCR; each CDR3 protein has one entry. The table shows hundreds of thousands of distinct CDR3 sequences, with around 12% occurring only once. J is TRBJ1-1 and V is TRBV11-1; D ambiguous. The TCR originated in a human donor who donated a stem cell graft to a child with combined immunodeficiency. The sequencing used PBMCs from the stem cell graft donor, collected from the stem cell graft. As DNA, the CDR3 is TGTGCCAGCAGCGGGTGGCTCCTGAACACTGAAGCTTTCTTT. Protein: CASSGWLLNTEAFF.